This is a list of T cell receptor beta chains from one sample in a study of T cell changes during pregnancy in multiple sclerosis. Clones were read by immunoSEQ multiplex PCR, and TCRdb kept only the in-frame ones, dropping some. The table lists around 56,000 clones, more than 85% of them singletons. The material was CD4+ T cells from peripheral blood mononuclear cells, obtained in the third trimester of pregnancy. These receptors were taken from a female donor with multiple sclerosis, enrolled in a pregnancy study. Both conserved end residues are part of each CDR3. D genes are given only for firm matches. Size is stated for part of the rows, as once, few or many counts, or as a class when the clone is expanded.

size: .; D: .; J: TRBJ2-5; V: TRBV5-4; DNA: TGTGCCAGCAGCTTGAGGGCAGGAGGACGGACCCAAGAGACCCAGTACTTC; CDR3: CASSLRAGGRTQETQYF
size: .; D: .; J: TRBJ1-1; V: TRBV6-5; DNA: TGTGCCAGCAGTTACTCGAGCGGAGACACTGAAGCTTTCTTT; CDR3: CASSYSSGDTEAFF
size: .; D: .; J: TRBJ2-2; V: TRBV9; DNA: TGTGCCAGCAGCGTCCAATCAGGGGCTGGGACCGGGGAGCTGTTTTTT; CDR3: CASSVQSGAGTGELFF
size: .; D: .; J: TRBJ1-1; V: TRBV2; DNA: TGTGCCAGCAGTGAAGGAGGGTTGAAAGTGAACACTGAAGCTTTCTTT; CDR3: CASSEGGLKVNTEAFF
size: .; D: .; J: TRBJ1-5; V: TRBV5-1; DNA: TGCGCCAGCAGTCGGGAAAGCCCCTCTGAGCCCCAGCATTTT; CDR3: CASSRESPSEPQHF
size: .; D: .; J: TRBJ1-5; V: TRBV19; DNA: TGTGCCACATCCGGGACAAGCAATCAGCCCCAGCATTTT; CDR3: CATSGTSNQPQHF
size: .; D: .; J: TRBJ1-5; V: TRBV18; DNA: TGTGCCAGCTCACCAAGACAGCTAGTTAGCAATCAGCCCCAGCATTTT; CDR3: CASSPRQLVSNQPQHF
size: .; D: TRBD2; J: TRBJ2-7; V: TRBV5-4; DNA: TGTGCCAGCAGCTTGAGTGGACTAGACCCCTCCTACGAGCAGTACTTC; CDR3: CASSLSGLDPSYEQYF
size: .; D: .; J: TRBJ1-1; V: TRBV5-4; DNA: TGTGCCAGCAGCTTTACAGAGAACACTGAAGCTTTCTTT; CDR3: CASSFTENTEAFF
size: .; D: .; J: TRBJ1-1; V: TRBV7-8; DNA: TGTGCCAGCAAAAAAGCCGGGGAAATCACTGAAGCTTTCTTT; CDR3: CASKKAGEITEAFF
size: .; D: .; J: TRBJ1-5; V: TRBV4-3; DNA: TGCGCCAGCAGCCAAGATTGGCAGGGTTCGGTCAATCAGCCCCAGCATTTT; CDR3: CASSQDWQGSVNQPQHF
size: .; D: .; J: TRBJ2-7; V: TRBV5-1; DNA: TGCGCCAGCAGCCCGGGGAACTCCTACGAGCAGTACTTC; CDR3: CASSPGNSYEQYF
size: once; D: .; J: TRBJ1-5; V: TRBV7-2; DNA: TGTGCCAGCAGCCAAACAGATAGCAATCAGCCCCAGCATTTT; CDR3: CASSQTDSNQPQHF
size: .; D: TRBD2; J: TRBJ2-7; V: TRBV19; DNA: TGTGCCAGTAGTATAGACCTAGCGGGGGAGACCTACGAGCAGTACTTC; CDR3: CASSIDLAGETYEQYF
size: .; D: .; J: TRBJ1-3; V: TRBV28; DNA: TGTGCCAGCAGTCAGGGTGGGAGGTTGATTAGTGGAAACACCATATATTTT; CDR3: CASSQGGRLISGNTIYF